The 17 T cell receptor beta chains listed next were all sequenced from one sample in a study of T cells in Graves' hyperthyroidism and ophthalmopathy. TCR beta CDR3 regions were amplified from RNA. TCR CDR3 regions were first amplified by RT-PCR with HTBI primers. In TCRdb, the multiplex PCR reads were re-called with MiXCR into one record per CDR3 protein. Seen here are 700,000 or so distinct CDR3 sequences, about 15% observed once, and the top ten hold roughly 8%. Sequencing used blood. Receptors originate from a man aged 18 to 29 with Graves' hyperthyroidism.

In its sample, this clonotype was seen many times. The chain joins TRBV11-2 to TRBJ2-7; D may be TRBD1 (6 bases). Trimming left V 2 bases short and J 3 bases short, with 11 bases between. Germline V gene data show CDR1 as SGHAT and CDR2 as FQNNGV. This CDR3 is built from 14 residues. The CDR3 loop is CASSLLGTFYEQYF. In DNA form, the CDR3 reads TGTGCCAGCAGCTTATTAGGGACATTCTACGAGCAGTACTTC.

In its sample, this clonotype was seen a few times. The V and J genes are TRBV30 and TRBJ1-2; D is uncertain. V was clipped by 1 base and J by 2 bases, with 8 bases between them. Germline V lookup: CDR1 GTSNPN, CDR2 SVGIG (reference sequence). This CDR3 contains 13 residues. CDR3 in amino acids: CAWSEDMNYGYTF. The CDR3 DNA follows: TGTGCCTGGAGTGAAGACATGAACTATGGCTACACCTTC.

This clonotype was seen only a few times. The chain employs TRBV6-1 and TRBJ1-5; D might be TRBD1 (6 bases). Trimming removed 2 bases at V and 4 bases at J, with 21 bases between. Germline V gene lookup returns CDR1 MNHNS and CDR2 SASEGT. There are 18 residues in the CDR3. CDR3 DNA sequence: TGTGCCAGCAGTGAATTTGTCCCGCCTGGGGGCAAAAATCAGCCCCAGCATTTT. Its translation: CASSEFVPPGGKNQPQHF.

This clonotype was observed once. V usage is TRBV10-2 and J usage is TRBJ1-6; D not certain. Between the trimmed V and J ends, which lost 2 bases and 7 bases, there was a span of 12 bases. Germline CDR1 WSHSY, CDR2 SAAADI. This CDR3 region has 15 residues. CDR3 nucleotide sequence: TGCGCCAGCAGTGAGCTTTGGGTTAAGAATTCACCCCTCCACTTT. It translates to CASSELWVKNSPLHF.

About this clonotype itself: Germline and junction disagree at one end, which may indicate a read error. V gene TRBV27 combines with J gene TRBJ1-1; possible D gene TRBD1, 5 bases. Germline assignment: CDR1 MNHEY and CDR2 SMNVEV (reference sequence). This CDR3 is built from 13 residues. Here the CDR3 reads CASSLTARPETFF. In DNA, the CDR3 is TGTGCCAGCAGTCTGACAGCCCGCCCTGAAACTTTCTTT.

The V and J genes are TRBV9 and TRBJ1-1; D unresolved. Germline CDR1 and CDR2: SGDLS and YYNGEE. With 0 bases removed from V and 5 bases from J, the gap between germline ends came to 8 bases. CDR3 length: 13 residues. CDR3 protein: CASSVEVGTEAFF. The CDR3 DNA reads TGTGCCAGCAGCGTAGAAGTGGGAACTGAAGCTTTCTTT.

This clonotype came up many times. The gene calls are TRBV12-3 or TRBV12-4 and TRBJ1-1; the D is unclear. The CDR3 sequence is 12 residues long. Trimming stripped 2 bases from V and 6 bases from J, with 7 bases between. The CDR3 loop is CASSLNLPEAFF. The DNA for the CDR3 is TGTGCCAGCAGTTTAAATCTTCCTGAAGCTTTCTTT.

V and J are TRBV9 and TRBJ2-7, with unresolved D. V lost 0 bases, J lost 1 base, and 11 bases lay in between. In germline, CDR1 is SGDLS, CDR2 YYNGEE. CDR3 size: 15 residues. The CDR3: CASSVAPGASYEQYF. CDR3 nucleotide sequence: TGTGCCAGCAGCGTAGCTCCGGGTGCATCCTACGAGCAGTACTTC. The full variable domain, its missing parts supplied by reference TRBV9 and TRBJ2-7, is DSGVTQTPKHLITATGQRVTLRCSPRSGDLSVYWYQQSLDQGLQFLIQYYNGEERAKGNILERFSAQQFPDLHSELNLSSLELGDSALYFCASSVAPGASYEQYFGPGTRLTVT.

This clonotype was detected ten times or more. The chain has TRBV28 and TRBJ2-7, with D unclear. V was trimmed by 6 bases and J by 3 bases, leaving 21 bases between them. Germline lookup yields CDR1 MDHEN and CDR2 SYDVKM. This CDR3 region has 16 residues. In DNA form, the CDR3 reads TGTGCCAGCAGCCCAAAAGGGCGGAGTCGCTTCTACGAGCAGTACTTC. Protein sequence: CASSPKGRSRFYEQYF.

This clonotype was counted ten times or more. The chain carries TRBV12-3 or TRBV12-4 and TRBJ2-7, with unresolved D. With 6 bases removed from V and 4 bases from J, the gap between germline ends came to 13 bases. This CDR3 spans 13 amino acids. This chain's CDR3 is CASSPEVAYEQYF. The CDR3 bases are TGTGCCAGCAGCCCCGAGGTAGCTTACGAGCAGTACTTC.

This clonotype came up many times. CDR3 residues: CASSLRGRSTEAFF. CDR3 nucleotide sequence: TGTGCCAGCAGTCTCAGGGGCAGGAGCACTGAAGCTTTCTTT. This chain connects TRBV6-2 or TRBV6-3 to TRBJ1-1; possibly TRBD1 for D (6 bases). Trimming cost V 5 bases and J 4 bases, with 14 bases left between them. CDR1 is MNHEY and CDR2 is SVGEGT in the germline V gene. The CDR3 loop spans 14 amino acids.

This clonotype was recorded many times. The rearrangement uses TRBV20-1 and TRBJ2-5, with a possible D match to TRBD2 (5 bases). The CDR3 sequence is 13 residues long. Germline CDR1 DFQATT, CDR2 SNEGSKA (reference sequence). V lost 5 bases and J 5 bases, leaving 15 bases between the germline ends. The CDR3 spells CSAEGWRLETQYF. The CDR3 region has the DNA TGCAGTGCTGAGGGCTGGCGGCTGGAGACCCAGTACTTC.

This sequence joins TRBV10-3 and TRBJ2-7; no clear D gene. This CDR3 spans 13 amino acids. Germline V gene lookup returns CDR1 ENHRY and CDR2 SYGVKD. Trimming cost V 5 bases and J 6 bases, with 14 bases left between them. CDR3 sequence (DNA): TGTGCCATCAGTCCCGCTAGTCGGTCCGAGCAGTACTTC. This sequence encodes CAISPASRSEQYF.

At least ten counts were recorded for this clonotype. The chain uses TRBV11-2 and TRBJ1-4; D is unclear. The CDR3 loop spans 14 amino acids. In germline, CDR1 is SGHAT, CDR2 FQNNGV. The V gene lost 5 bases and the J gene lost 0 bases, with 7 bases spanning the gap. CDR3 DNA: TGTGCCAGCAGCAAGTTTGCAACTAATGAAAAACTGTTTTTT. Translation gives CASSKFATNEKLFF.

This clonotype showed up many times. The CDR3 DNA sequence: TGTGCCAGCGCTTCTAGCGGGTTCTACAATGAGCAGTTCTTC. This gives the protein CASASSGFYNEQFF. The chain joins TRBV6-2 or TRBV6-3 to TRBJ2-1; TRBD2 aligns across 8 bases. Trimming took 8 bases from V and 3 from J; bases not matched to a gene: 6. The CDR3 is made up of 14 amino acids. Germline CDR1 MNHEY, CDR2 SVGEGT.

The V gene is TRBV20-1, the J gene TRBJ2-3; 9 nucleotides agree with TRBD2. CDR3 size: 15 residues. Germline CDR1 and CDR2: DFQATT and SNEGSKA (reference sequence). After removal of 1 base from V and 5 bases from J, the junction contained 7 bases not matched to a gene. The CDR3 DNA sequence: TGCAGTGCTAGAGTAGGCGGGAGGGCGGGAGATACGCAGTATTTT. Its translation: CSARVGGRAGDTQYF.

This sequence joins TRBV28 and TRBJ2-7; D ambiguous. CDR1 is MDHEN and CDR2 is SYDVKM in the germline V gene. V was cut by 7 bases and J by 5 bases, with 15 bases left in between. CDR3 length: 13 residues. CDR3 bases: TGTGCCAGCACCGTTGAAGGGTCGGACGAGCAGTACTTC. It is translated as CASTVEGSDEQYF.